Below are 32 T cell receptor beta chains sequenced from a single sample in a study of blood T cells in healthy people across ages. A second PCR of about 6 to 12 cycles used a sample-barcoded 5' primer and a J-beta primer mix. TCRdb redid the calling of the 5' RACE reads with MiXCR, one entry per CDR3 protein. The sample shows 700,000 to 950,000 distinct CDR3 sequences, roughly 47% of them seen only once. The sample was blood. All receptors come from a woman aged 55-69 years in good health.

The table lists this clonotype with a few counts. This sequence joins TRBV9 and TRBJ2-1; possible D gene TRBD1, 7 bases. Trimming pared 2 bases from V and 6 bases from J, leaving 9 bases between. The germline V gene encodes CDR1 SGDLS and CDR2 YYNGEE. The CDR3 has 13 amino acids. CDR3 sequence: CASSVQGGNEQFF. In DNA form, the CDR3 reads TGTGCCAGCAGCGTCCAGGGGGGCAATGAGCAGTTCTTC.

J is TRBJ1-5 and V is TRBV27; D is possibly TRBD1 (6 bases). V dropped 4 bases and J dropped 6 bases, with 13 bases sitting between them. Germline V gives CDR1 MNHEY, CDR2 SMNVEV (reference sequence). This CDR3 has 14 residues. For the CDR3, the DNA is TGTGCCAGCAGTTCGCAGGGGTCCAGTCAGCCCCAGCATTTT. Its protein product is CASSSQGSSQPQHF.

V and J are TRBV29-1 and TRBJ2-1; 7 bases map to TRBD2. Trimming took 7 bases from V and 7 from J; bases not matched to a gene: 7. The CDR3 length is 12 residues. Germline CDR1 is SQVTM and CDR2 is ANQGSEA. CDR3 amino acids: CSALTSINEQFF. CDR3 sequence (DNA): TGCAGCGCACTGACTAGCATAAATGAGCAGTTCTTC.

The chain recombines TRBV6-1 with TRBJ1-2; perhaps TRBD1 as D (5 bases). The CDR3 runs to 15 residues. Germline V lookup: CDR1 MNHNS, CDR2 SASEGT. The V and J ends lost 2 bases and 5 bases respectively, with 15 bases between them. The CDR3 nucleotides are TGTGCCAGCAGTGAAAGCCCCCAGGGAGGGTATGGCTACACCTTC. Translated, it gives CASSESPQGGYGYTF.

V gene TRBV5-1 combines with J gene TRBJ1-1; tentatively, D is TRBD1 (5 bases). The CDR3 is 15 amino acids. Between the trimmed V and J ends, which lost 1 base and 1 base, there was a span of 11 bases. Per the germline V gene, CDR1 is SGHRS and CDR2 is YFSETQ. Here the CDR3 reads CASSLLPQENTEAFF. CDR3 bases: TGCGCCAGCAGCTTGCTTCCACAGGAGAACACTGAAGCTTTCTTT. Looking up the rest from reference TRBV5-1 and TRBJ1-1 gives the full variable domain: KAGVTQTPRYLIKTRGQQVTLSCSPISGHRSVSWYQQTPGQGLQFLFEYFSETQRNKGNFPGRFSGRQFSNSRSEMNVSTLELGDSALYLCASSLLPQENTEAFFGQGTRLTVV.

This clonotype was detected many times. The chain links TRBV20-1 to TRBJ2-7; TRBD2 matches 7 bases. Germline CDR1 reads DFQATT; CDR2 reads SNEGSKA (reference sequence). The CDR3 is made up of 17 amino acids. Unmatched junction bases numbered 18, after V lost 0 bases and J lost 7 bases. CDR3 loop: CSARDSSPAGVDWEQYF. The CDR3 DNA sequence: TGCAGTGCTAGAGATTCTTCGCCGGCGGGAGTGGATTGGGAGCAGTACTTC.

The CDR3 DNA follows: TGCGCCAGCAGCTTGGCTCCAACTAGCGTGCTATACAATGAGCAGTTCTTC. Protein sequence: CASSLAPTSVLYNEQFF. The rearrangement uses TRBV5-1 and TRBJ2-1; TRBD2 matches 7 bases. Germline V gene sequence: CDR1 SGHRS, CDR2 YFSETQ. The CDR3 is made up of 17 amino acids. V was pared by 0 bases and J by 4 bases, with 10 bases of the junction left unmatched.

The sample holds a few counts of this clonotype. The chain carries TRBV12-3 or TRBV12-4 and TRBJ1-5, with a tentative D call TRBD1 (6 bases). Trimming removed 5 bases from V and 7 bases from J, with 12 bases in between. The CDR3 is 13 amino acids. This CDR3 is CASSTGSQQPQHF. CDR3 DNA: TGTGCCAGCAGTACAGGGTCTCAGCAGCCCCAGCATTTT.

V usage is TRBV3-1 and J usage is TRBJ1-4, with 8 bases that match TRBD1. Germline CDR1 and CDR2: LGHDT and YNNKEL (reference sequence). V was pared by 5 bases and J by 4 bases, with 6 bases of the junction left unmatched. The CDR3 is made up of 15 amino acids. CDR3 bases: TGTGCCAGCAGCGATCAGGGGGCTGTTAATGAAAAACTGTTTTTT. Encoded protein: CASSDQGAVNEKLFF.

This clonotype was counted between two and nine times. The chain employs TRBV13 and TRBJ1-2, with a tentative D call TRBD1 (5 bases). CDR1 and CDR2 (germline): PRHDT, FYEKMQ (reference sequence). The germline V and J ends were trimmed by 5 bases and 1 base, with 8 bases remaining between them. This CDR3 is built from 13 residues. In DNA form, the CDR3 reads TGTGCCAGCAGCCAACAGGATAACTATGGCTACACCTTC. Translating gives CASSQQDNYGYTF.

V gene TRBV7-2 combines with J gene TRBJ2-1; 10 bases line up with TRBD2. The CDR3 loop spans 15 amino acids. Germline CDR1 SGHTA, CDR2 FQGNSA. The V and J ends lost 4 bases and 4 bases, in that order; junction bases with no gene match: 4. The CDR3 reads CASSSSSGRYNEQFF. CDR3 in DNA: TGTGCCAGCAGCTCTAGTAGCGGGAGGTACAATGAGCAGTTCTTC. Drawing the rest from reference TRBV7-2 and TRBJ2-1, the complete variable domain is GAGVSQSPSNKVTEKGKDVELRCDPISGHTALYWYRQSLGQGLEFLIYFQGNSAPDKSGLPSDRFSAERTGGSVSTLTIQRTQQEDSAVYLCASSSSSGRYNEQFFGPGTRLTVL.

The chain is built from TRBV5-1 and TRBJ2-5; the match to TRBD1 covers 9 bases. V trimming: 4 bases; J trimming: 3 bases; junction bases outside the gene matches: 7. The germline CDR1 and CDR2 sequences are SGHRS and YFSETQ. The CDR3 has 15 residues. Here the CDR3 DNA reads TGCGCCAGCAGCCCCCGGACAGGGGACGAAGAGACCCAGTACTTC. Translating it yields CASSPRTGDEETQYF.

The table lists this clonotype with a few counts. V usage is TRBV7-9 and J usage is TRBJ2-7; possible D gene TRBD1, 7 bases. Germline values: CDR1 SEHNR, CDR2 FQNEAQ (reference sequence). The CDR3 consists of 14 residues. V lost 3 bases, J lost 9 bases, and 18 bases lay in between. The CDR3 protein is CASSFRTGAGWQYF. The CDR3 region has the DNA TGTGCCAGCAGCTTTCGGACAGGCGCGGGGTGGCAGTACTTC. The full variable domain, rest sourced from reference TRBV7-9 and TRBJ2-7, is DTGVSQNPRHKITKRGQNVTFRCDPISEHNRLYWYRQTLGQGPEFLTYFQNEAQLEKSRLLSDRFSAERPKGSFSTLEIQRTEQGDSAMYLCASSFRTGAGWQYFGPGTRLTVT.

This clonotype was counted at least ten times. The gene calls are TRBV7-2 and TRBJ2-7, with D unclear. CDR3 length equals 14 residues. Per the germline V gene, CDR1 is SGHTA and CDR2 is FQGNSA. Trimming pared 4 bases from V and 2 bases from J, leaving 12 bases between. CDR3 nucleotides: TGTGCCAGCAGCTACGGAGTCAGAACCTACGAGCAGTACTTC. It translates to CASSYGVRTYEQYF.

The table lists this clonotype with a few counts. The rearrangement joins TRBV28 to TRBJ2-6; possibly TRBD1 or TRBD2 for D (5 bases each). CDR3 length equals 16 residues. From germline, CDR1 is MDHEN and CDR2 SYDVKM. With 4 bases removed from V and 1 base from J, the gap between germline ends came to 11 bases. Here the CDR3 reads CASSWGTGSGANVLTF. The CDR3 DNA reads TGTGCCAGCAGTTGGGGGACGGGATCTGGGGCCAACGTCCTGACTTTC.

This clonotype was observed a handful of times. This chain joins TRBV6-1 and TRBJ2-7, with D possibly being TRBD1 (6 bases). V was trimmed by 3 bases and J by 2 bases, leaving 14 bases between them. The CDR3 spans 15 residues. Germline CDR1 and CDR2: MNHNS and SASEGT. The CDR3 DNA reads as TGTGCCAGCAGTGACTTCCGGACAGAAGCCTACGAGCAGTACTTC. Translating it yields CASSDFRTEAYEQYF.

This clonotype has just a few counts. This sequence joins TRBV2 and TRBJ1-1, with a tentative D call TRBD1 (5 bases). The CDR3 is made up of 13 amino acids. The V end lost 7 bases, the J end lost 2 bases, and 11 bases lay between the germline ends. The germline V gene encodes CDR1 SNHLY and CDR2 FYNNEI. Here the CDR3 DNA reads TGTGCCAGCAAGCAGGGACTCAACACTGAAGCTTTCTTT. It translates to CASKQGLNTEAFF. Together with reference TRBV2 and TRBJ1-1, the CDR3 gives the full variable domain: EPEVTQTPSHQVTQMGQEVILRCVPISNHLYFYWYRQILGQKVEFLVSFYNNEISEKSEIFDDQFSVERPDGSNFTLKIRSTKLEDSAMYFCASKQGLNTEAFFGQGTRLTVV.

As regards this clonotype: One end of the junction does not line up with germline, which may come from a read error. The CDR3 bases are TGTGCCTGCAGCGTTAGGGACAAAGGGGGGAACACTGAAGCTTTCTTT. The encoded protein is CACSVRDKGGNTEAFF. This sequence joins TRBV9 and TRBJ1-1; maybe TRBD1 (6 bases). Germline V gene lookup returns CDR1 SGDLS and CDR2 YYNGEE. The CDR3 has 16 amino acids.

The chain links TRBV28 to TRBJ1-2; 10 bases match TRBD1. Germline values: CDR1 MDHEN, CDR2 SYDVKM. This CDR3 comprises 16 residues. V lost 3 bases, J lost 7 bases, and 11 bases stayed unmatched. The CDR3 coding sequence is TGTGCCAGCAGTTTCGCGGGGACAGGGGACTTGGGTGGCTACACCTTC. This translates into CASSFAGTGDLGGYTF.

V and J are TRBV20-1 and TRBJ2-1; 13 bases line up with TRBD2. V was pared by 5 bases and J by 5 bases, with 0 bases of the junction left unmatched. This CDR3 has 13 residues. Germline CDR1 reads DFQATT; CDR2 reads SNEGSKA (reference sequence). DNA of the CDR3: TGCAGTGCTGGGACTAGCGGGGACAATGAGCAGTTCTTC. Amino acids: CSAGTSGDNEQFF.

This clonotype was observed a few times. The chain recombines TRBV2 with TRBJ2-6, with 9 bases matching TRBD2. Germline CDR1 is SNHLY and CDR2 is FYNNEI. The trim removed 10 bases at V and 0 bases at J, leaving 7 bases unmatched. CDR3 length: 16 amino acids. The CDR3 nucleotides are TGTGCCAACACCGGGACTAGCATCTCTGGGGCCAACGTCCTGACTTTC. Its translation is CANTGTSISGANVLTF.

This clonotype has only a few counts. V usage is TRBV29-1 and J usage is TRBJ2-7; no clear D. There are 12 residues in the CDR3. Germline V gene sequence: CDR1 SQVTM, CDR2 ANQGSEA. V was clipped by 4 bases and J by 2 bases, with 9 bases between them. For the CDR3, the DNA is TGCAGCGTTGGTATTGAGCCCTACGAGCAGTACTTC. Translating gives CSVGIEPYEQYF.

A single count supports this clonotype. The CDR3 reads CASSGTAEETQYF. The CDR3 nucleotides are TGTGCCAGCAGTGGAACAGCGGAAGAGACCCAGTACTTC. This chain connects TRBV2 to TRBJ2-5, with D possibly matching TRBD2 (5 bases). CDR3 size: 13 residues. Germline V gene sequence: CDR1 SNHLY, CDR2 FYNNEI. V was trimmed by 4 bases and J by 3 bases, leaving 9 bases between them.

The chain carries TRBV12-3 or TRBV12-4 and TRBJ1-2, with a weak D call TRBD1 (5 bases). CDR3 length equals 13 residues. Trimming pared 6 bases from V and 2 bases from J, leaving 10 bases between. The CDR3 DNA is TGTGCCAGCAGACGGGACGGGAACTATGGCTACACCTTC. Its translation: CASRRDGNYGYTF.

A remark on this clonotype: One junction end disagrees with the germline gene, perhaps due to a read error. J is TRBJ2-3 and V is TRBV3-1, with TRBD1 as a possible D gene (6 bases). Germline V lookup: CDR1 LGHDT, CDR2 YNNKEL (reference sequence). The CDR3 loop spans 14 amino acids. The CDR3 nucleotides read TGTGCCAGGAGCCAAGCCCAGGGGCAAGATACGCAGTATTTT. Encoded protein: CARSQAQGQDTQYF.

This chain links TRBV2 with TRBJ2-3; no definite D call. The CDR3 totals 13 residues. Germline-derived CDR1 and CDR2 are SNHLY and FYNNEI. Trimming cost V 6 bases and J 0 bases, with 7 bases left between them. The CDR3 bases are TGTGCCAGCAGCAGGATTAGCACAGATACGCAGTATTTT. Its protein product is CASSRISTDTQYF.

This clonotype has a handful of counts. J is TRBJ2-3 and V is TRBV18; D possibly corresponds to TRBD2 (5 bases). This CDR3 is built from 13 residues. Per germline, CDR1 KGHSH and CDR2 LQKENI. Trimming took 6 bases from V and 4 from J, leaving 11 bases between them. CDR3 coding DNA: TGTGCCAGCTCGCAACTAGTTTCAGATACGCAGTATTTT. Amino acid sequence: CASSQLVSDTQYF.

The V gene is TRBV20-1, the J gene TRBJ2-7, with 10 bases fitting TRBD2. CDR1 and CDR2 (germline): DFQATT, SNEGSKA (reference sequence). There are 17 residues in the CDR3. The trim removed 1 base at V and 0 bases at J, leaving 9 bases unmatched. CDR3 bases: TGCAGTGCTAGAGCGGCTAGCGGGGGCTCCAGCTCCTACGAGCAGTACTTC. Translation: CSARAASGGSSSYEQYF.

The chain combines TRBV27 with TRBJ2-3; 7 bases match TRBD1. V shed 4 bases, J shed 2 bases, and the junction held 21 bases outside the gene matches. Germline values: CDR1 MNHEY, CDR2 SMNVEV (reference sequence). The CDR3 is 20 residues long. The DNA for the CDR3 is TGTGCCAGCAGTTCCCAGACAGGGTTGAACCCGGCGACCCCCACAGATACGCAGTATTTT. Amino acids: CASSSQTGLNPATPTDTQYF.

The V and J genes are TRBV20-1 and TRBJ2-7; TRBD1 matches 9 bases. With V trimmed by 0 bases and J by 5 bases, 17 bases remained unmatched. CDR3 length: 18 amino acids. Germline loops: CDR1 DFQATT, CDR2 SNEGSKA (reference sequence). The CDR3 here is CSARDVNTGTGKLDEQYF. The CDR3 DNA reads TGCAGTGCTAGAGATGTTAATACCGGGACAGGGAAGTTAGACGAGCAGTACTTC.

This clonotype was seen a handful of times. The chain links TRBV5-5 to TRBJ2-1; D could derive from TRBD1 or TRBD2 (5 bases each). V was shortened by 3 bases and J by 5 bases, with 12 bases between the two germline ends. Germline V gene lookup returns CDR1 SGHKS and CDR2 YYEKEE (reference sequence). CDR3 length: 14 residues. The CDR3: CASSWNRGDNEQFF. The CDR3 DNA follows: TGTGCCAGCAGCTGGAATAGAGGGGACAATGAGCAGTTCTTC.

This rearrangement joins TRBV18 to TRBJ2-3; D unresolved. There are 15 residues in the CDR3. Germline loops: CDR1 KGHSH, CDR2 LQKENI. V gave up 2 bases and J gave up 0 bases, with 9 bases separating them. CDR3 amino acids: CASSPGTLSTDTQYF. CDR3 coding DNA: TGTGCCAGCTCACCAGGAACACTTAGCACAGATACGCAGTATTTT.